The 24 T cell receptor beta chains below come from one sample, sequenced in a study of shared clonotypes between healthy human individuals. Only in-frame clones appear in the TCRdb table, and some are missing; sequencing was by immunoSEQ multiplex PCR. There are about 1,900,000 clones in the sample; just under 95% occur only once, and approximately 1.2% lies in the top ten. CD45RO-negative, CCR7-selected cells formed the naive CD8 fraction, which excluded terminally differentiated effector memory CD45RA+ cells. Sequencing was performed on naive CD8+ T cells sorted from blood. Every receptor here comes from a young man in good health.

With respect to this clone: This CDR3 is also generated by other DNA sequences in the sample. V is TRBV6-5 and J is TRBJ2-2, with 8 bases matching TRBD1. Germline V gene sequence: CDR1 MNHEY, CDR2 SVGAGI. This CDR3 region has 15 residues. J was trimmed by 3 bases and V by 2 bases; bases with no gene match: 2. The CDR3 DNA reads as TGTGCCAGCAGTTACGTGGACAGGGACACCGGGGAGCTGTTTTTT. Translating it yields CASSYVDRDTGELFF.

This chain uses TRBV29-1 with TRBJ1-2; D is unresolved. Per germline, CDR1 SQVTM and CDR2 ANQGSEA. V lost 7 bases and J 5 bases, leaving 11 bases between the germline ends. This CDR3 contains 11 residues. CDR3 protein: CSGAADYGYTF. CDR3 sequence (DNA): TGCAGCGGCGCTGCGGATTATGGCTACACCTTC.

The chain recombines TRBV10-3 with TRBJ2-2, with 8 bases lining up with TRBD2. The germline V gene has CDR1 ENHRY and CDR2 SYGVKD. This CDR3 is 20 amino acids long. Trimming removed 2 bases from V and 0 bases from J; junction bases left unmatched: 14. DNA for the CDR3: TGTGCCATCAGTGAGCCCGAATCGTACCGGGGGGGCACGAACACCGGGGAGCTGTTTTTT. Protein: CAISEPESYRGGTNTGELFF.

The chain recombines TRBV4-1 with TRBJ2-7; TRBD2 matches 10 bases. This CDR3 comprises 17 residues. Per the germline V gene, CDR1 is MGHRA and CDR2 is YSYEKL. V lost 4 bases, J lost 0 bases, and 9 bases stayed unmatched. The CDR3 nucleotides are TGCGCCAGCAGCCTAGAAAATAGCGGGAGGACCTCCTACGAGCAGTACTTC. This encodes CASSLENSGRTSYEQYF.

The chain employs TRBV2 and TRBJ2-1; D tentatively reads TRBD1 or TRBD2 (5 bases each). The CDR3 extends over 13 amino acids. The ends were cut back, 6 bases at V and 7 bases at J, with 13 bases in the middle. Germline lookup yields CDR1 SNHLY and CDR2 FYNNEI. The CDR3 sequence is CASRIPEGNEQFF. The CDR3 DNA follows: TGTGCCAGCAGGATACCCGAGGGGAATGAGCAGTTCTTC.

This chain links TRBV27 with TRBJ1-2; D is unresolved. CDR1 and CDR2 from the germline V gene are MNHEY and SMNVEV (reference sequence). Trimming cost V 2 bases and J 0 bases, with 10 bases left between them. The CDR3 loop spans 15 amino acids. The CDR3 here is CASSLPAAPNYGYTF. The CDR3 nucleotides read TGTGCCAGCAGTTTACCCGCCGCGCCTAACTATGGCTACACCTTC.

This rearrangement joins TRBV4-1 to TRBJ1-4; possibly TRBD1 for D (5 bases). The ends were cut back, 0 bases at V and 13 bases at J, with 21 bases in the middle. The CDR3 spans 16 residues. From germline, CDR1 is MGHRA and CDR2 YSYEKL. The CDR3 protein is CASSQDPGQGGARLFF. CDR3 DNA sequence: TGCGCCAGCAGCCAAGATCCGGGGCAGGGTGGTGCTCGACTGTTTTTT.

The chain recombines TRBV10-3 with TRBJ1-1; D might be TRBD1 (6 bases). This CDR3 is 12 amino acids long. Germline CDR1 ENHRY, CDR2 SYGVKD. The V and J ends lost 10 bases and 1 base respectively, with 10 bases between them. The CDR3 nucleotides are TGTGCCACCGGACAGTGGAACACTGAAGCTTTCTTT. Encoded protein: CATGQWNTEAFF.

As concerns this clone: Within the sample, other DNA sequences also encode this same CDR3. DNA of the CDR3: TGTGCCAGCAGCCCGGGTACTGAAGCTTTCTTT. Amino acid sequence: CASSPGTEAFF. J is TRBJ1-1 and V is TRBV7-6; the D is unclear. V dropped 5 bases and J dropped 5 bases, with 6 bases sitting between them. The germline V gene has CDR1 SGHVS and CDR2 FNYEAQ. The CDR3 runs to 11 residues. The full variable domain, with the rest looked up from reference TRBV7-6 and TRBJ1-1, is GAGVSQSPRYKVTKRGQDVALRCDPISGHVSLYWYRQALGQGPEFLTYFNYEAQQDKSGLPNDRFSAERPEGSISTLTIQRTEQRDSAMYRCASSPGTEAFFGQGTRLTVV.

The chain has TRBV14 and TRBJ2-3, with D perhaps matching TRBD2 (6 bases). This CDR3 comprises 15 residues. Germline CDR1 SGHDN, CDR2 FVKESK. V was pared by 3 bases and J by 5 bases, with 15 bases between. CDR3 bases: TGTGCCAGCAGCCACACTACCTCAGCGGGAGATACGCAGTATTTT. This gives the protein CASSHTTSAGDTQYF.

J is TRBJ2-5 and V is TRBV5-1, with TRBD2 as a possible D gene (5 bases). The CDR3 runs 14 residues. The V gene's germline CDR1 is SGHRS and CDR2 YFSETQ. The V end lost 2 bases, the J end lost 4 bases, and 12 bases lay between the germline ends. The CDR3 nucleotides read TGCGCCAGCAGCTTTCACGGGATCAGAGAGACCCAGTACTTC. This sequence encodes CASSFHGIRETQYF.

V and J are TRBV7-9 and TRBJ2-7; D is unresolved. The CDR3 covers 13 residues. Germline loops: CDR1 SEHNR, CDR2 FQNEAQ (reference sequence). V lost 0 bases and J 5 bases, leaving 8 bases between the germline ends. The CDR3 bases are TGTGCCAGCAGCTTAGCGTCCGCGAACGAGCAGTACTTC. It yields the protein CASSLASANEQYF.

This chain joins TRBV7-2 and TRBJ1-1; D is ambiguous. The ends were cut back, 5 bases at V and 5 bases at J, with 9 bases in the middle. In germline, CDR1 is SGHTA, CDR2 FQGNSA. This CDR3 has 12 amino acids. The CDR3 loop is CASSPFPTEAFF. The CDR3 region has the DNA TGTGCCAGCAGCCCCTTTCCAACTGAAGCTTTCTTT.

This clone was seen once. The same CDR3 arises from other DNA sequences in this sample as well. V is TRBV28 and J is TRBJ2-2; maybe TRBD1 (5 bases). This CDR3 has 13 amino acids. Per the germline V gene, CDR1 is MDHEN and CDR2 is SYDVKM. V lost 3 bases, J lost 5 bases, and 7 bases lay in between. In DNA, the CDR3 is TGTGCCAGCAGTTTCAGGGTGACCGGGGAGCTGTTTTTT. This sequence encodes CASSFRVTGELFF.

The chain combines TRBV5-3 with TRBJ1-3; TRBD1 is a possible D gene (5 bases). TRBV5-3 is labeled an ORF, and its function is uncertain. The CDR3 contains 15 residues. The V and J ends lost 2 bases and 8 bases respectively, with 17 bases between them. In DNA, the CDR3 is TGTGCCAGAAGCTTCGGTAGGGGCCTTCCATACACCATATATTTT. It specifies CARSFGRGLPYTIYF.

The chain uses TRBV27 and TRBJ2-1, with no clear D. The CDR3 is made up of 15 amino acids. Germline CDR1 MNHEY, CDR2 SMNVEV (reference sequence). The V end lost 6 bases, the J end lost 0 bases, and 12 bases lay between the germline ends. The CDR3 sequence: CASSSVDHSYNEQFF. Here the CDR3 DNA reads TGTGCCAGCAGCTCGGTCGATCACTCCTACAATGAGCAGTTCTTC.

With respect to this clone: The same CDR3 also results from other DNA sequences found in this sample. The V call is TRBV9, the J call TRBJ2-7; 7 nucleotides line up with TRBD1. V lost 4 bases and J lost 2; bases outside the gene matches: 6. The CDR3 spans 14 residues. The V gene's germline CDR1 is SGDLS and CDR2 YYNGEE. CDR3 amino acids: CASSLRDSPYEQYF. The CDR3 DNA reads TGTGCCAGCAGCCTTCGGGACAGCCCCTACGAGCAGTACTTC. Full variable domain (rest looked up from reference TRBV9 and TRBJ2-7): DSGVTQTPKHLITATGQRVTLRCSPRSGDLSVYWYQQSLDQGLQFLIQYYNGEERAKGNILERFSAQQFPDLHSELNLSSLELGDSALYFCASSLRDSPYEQYFGPGTRLTVT.

Worth noting for this clone: Other DNA sequences in the sample encode the same CDR3. The chain joins TRBV5-6 to TRBJ2-7; 11 positions agree with TRBD2. With 4 bases clipped from V and 3 bases from J, the junction kept 3 bases outside the gene matches. Germline-derived CDR1 and CDR2 are SGHDT and YYEEEE. This CDR3 contains 14 residues. The CDR3 DNA reads TGTGCCAGCAGCCTAGCGGGAGGCTTCTACGAGCAGTACTTC. This gives the protein CASSLAGGFYEQYF. Full variable domain (outside the CDR3, taken from reference TRBV5-6 and TRBJ2-7): DAGVTQSPTHLIKTRGQQVTLRCSPKSGHDTVSWYQQALGQGPQFIFQYYEEEERQRGNFPDRFSGHQFPNYSSELNVNALLLGDSALYLCASSLAGGFYEQYFGPGTRLTVT.

This clone has only a few counts. V and J are TRBV5-4 and TRBJ1-1; no clear D gene. CDR1 and CDR2 from the germline V gene are SGHNT and YYREEE (reference sequence). V was clipped by 4 bases and J by 3 bases, with 16 bases between them. This CDR3 comprises 15 residues. The DNA of the CDR3 is TGTGCCAGCAGCCACGGGTCCTTGTGGGACACTGAAGCTTTCTTT. Protein: CASSHGSLWDTEAFF.

This clone was seen just once. V is TRBV27 and J is TRBJ1-2; D unresolved. Trimming left V 6 bases short and J 4 bases short, with 9 bases between. Looked up from germline, CDR1 is MNHEY and CDR2 is SMNVEV (reference sequence). This CDR3 has 12 residues. CDR3 nucleotides: TGTGCCAGCAGCCACGGCGGCTATGGCTACACCTTC. Its translation is CASSHGGYGYTF.

The CDR3 loop is CASSPGRTGQETQYF. CDR3 bases: TGTGCCAGCAGCCCGGGACGAACAGGGCAAGAGACCCAGTACTTC. The V gene is TRBV11-2, the J gene TRBJ2-5; the D gene is possibly TRBD1 (6 bases). This CDR3 region has 15 residues. Trimming shortened V by 5 bases and J by 2 bases, and 15 bases separated the two germline ends. CDR1 is SGHAT, CDR2 FQNNGV, per germline.

The V call is TRBV4-1, the J call TRBJ1-1; D is unresolved. There are 15 residues in the CDR3. The V gene's germline CDR1 is MGHRA and CDR2 YSYEKL. With 1 base removed from V and 2 bases from J, the gap between germline ends came to 11 bases. In DNA, the CDR3 is TGCGCCAGCAGCCAAGCCATTGCGGGTAACACTGAAGCTTTCTTT. Encoded protein: CASSQAIAGNTEAFF.

The chain uses TRBV30 and TRBJ2-7; the D is unclear. CDR3 size: 12 residues. Trimming took off 3 bases at V and 1 base at J, with 7 bases between the two ends. The germline gives CDR1 GTSNPN, CDR2 SVGIG (reference sequence). The CDR3 bases are TGTGCCTGGAGCGACGAATCCTACGAGCAGTACTTC. As protein: CAWSDESYEQYF.

V gene TRBV30 combines with J gene TRBJ2-5, with D maybe TRBD2 (6 bases). Germline V gives CDR1 GTSNPN, CDR2 SVGIG (reference sequence). V shed 2 bases and J shed 4 bases, with 14 bases lying between them. The CDR3 totals 14 residues. CDR3 DNA: TGTGCCTGGAGTTATGACGAGGGAGGAGAGACCCAGTACTTC. Protein product: CAWSYDEGGETQYF.